The clone carrying this TCR beta chain was seen many times. The antigen is not known. Synthesis of TCR cDNA relied on 5'RACE template switching, which attached a universal primer site and UMIs. TCRdb used MiXCR to reprocess the 5' RACE reads, holding one entry per CDR3 protein. The sample includes a few hundred thousand distinct CDR3 sequences, around 4% of them seen just once. Germline loops: CDR1 SGHTA, CDR2 FQGTGA. V was cut by 1 base and J by 9 bases, with 10 bases left in between. This CDR3 has 13 amino acids. This sample is drawn from a study of T cells after yellow fever vaccination. Study context: Those fractions that held only low numbers of cells were prepared using the SMART-Seq v4 Ultra Low Input RNA kit.

General observations from the study: The study re-detected most primary-vaccination clones after the booster (96% CD4, approximately 87% CD8). The secondary response peaked faster, at day 5 versus 15, but was weaker.

The sequence came from a man younger than 35 who received the YFV17D yellow fever vaccine. The sequenced sample was PBMCs, obtained on the day of the yellow fever booster vaccination. The J gene is TRBJ2-1, the V gene TRBV7-3, with D perhaps TRBD2 (6 bases). The DNA for the CDR3 is TGTGCCAGCAGCTTAAATGTGGGAGGTGAGCAGTTCTTC. The encoded protein is CASSLNVGGEQFF. The full variable domain, with the rest looked up from reference TRBV7-3 and TRBJ2-1, is GAGVSQTPSNKVTEKGKYVELRCDPISGHTALYWYRQSLGQGPEFLIYFQGTGAADDSGLPNDRFFAVRPEGSVSTLKIQRTERGDSAVYLCASSLNVGGEQFFGPGTRLTVL.